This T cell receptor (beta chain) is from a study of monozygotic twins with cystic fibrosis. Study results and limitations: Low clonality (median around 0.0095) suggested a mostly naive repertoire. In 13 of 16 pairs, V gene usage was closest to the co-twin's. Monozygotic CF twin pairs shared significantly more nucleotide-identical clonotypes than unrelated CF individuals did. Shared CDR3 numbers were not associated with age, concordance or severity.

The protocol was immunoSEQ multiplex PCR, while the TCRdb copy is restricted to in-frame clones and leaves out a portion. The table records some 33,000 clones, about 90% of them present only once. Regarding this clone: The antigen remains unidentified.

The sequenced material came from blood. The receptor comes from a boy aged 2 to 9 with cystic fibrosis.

The DNA for the CDR3 is TGCGCCAGCAGCTTGGACGGATTCTACGAGCAGTACTTC. Translating gives CASSLDGFYEQYF. This chain uses TRBV5-1 with TRBJ2-7; the D is unclear. The germline CDR1 and CDR2 sequences are SGHRS and YFSETQ. This CDR3 comprises 13 residues. The germline V and J ends were trimmed by 0 bases and 3 bases, with 7 bases remaining between them.